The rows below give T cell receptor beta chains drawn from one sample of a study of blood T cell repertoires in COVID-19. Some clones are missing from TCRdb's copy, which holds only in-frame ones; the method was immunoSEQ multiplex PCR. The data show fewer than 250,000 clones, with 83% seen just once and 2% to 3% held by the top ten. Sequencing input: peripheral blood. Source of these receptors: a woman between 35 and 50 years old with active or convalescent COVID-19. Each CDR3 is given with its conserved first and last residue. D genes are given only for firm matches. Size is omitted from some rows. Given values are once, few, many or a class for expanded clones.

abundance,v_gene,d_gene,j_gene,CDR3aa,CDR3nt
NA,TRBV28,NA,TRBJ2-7,CASSFGGQYEQYF,TGTGCCAGCAGTTTCGGCGGACAGTACGAGCAGTACTTC
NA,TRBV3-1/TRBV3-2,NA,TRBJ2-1,CASSRRAEPYNEQFF,TGTGCCAGCAGCCGCCGAGCTGAACCCTACAATGAGCAGTTCTTC
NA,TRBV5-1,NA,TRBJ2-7,CASSLLGPGNYEQYF,TGCGCCAGCAGCTTGTTAGGTCCGGGGAACTACGAGCAGTACTTC
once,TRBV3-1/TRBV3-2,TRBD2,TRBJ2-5,CASSQVLAGARTQYF,TGTGCCAGCAGCCAAGTACTAGCGGGGGCAAGGACCCAGTACTTC
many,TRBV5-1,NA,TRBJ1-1,CASSLNSRGTEAFF,TGCGCCAGCAGCTTGAATTCACGGGGCACTGAAGCTTTCTTT
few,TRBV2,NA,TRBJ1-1,CASSGPQLNTEAFF,TGTGCCAGCAGTGGGCCTCAGTTGAACACTGAAGCTTTCTTT
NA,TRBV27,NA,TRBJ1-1,CASSFTRGTEAFF,TGTGCCAGCAGTTTTACTCGGGGGACTGAAGCTTTCTTT
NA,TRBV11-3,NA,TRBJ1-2,CASSSLTGVYGYTF,TGTGCCAGCAGCTCCTTAACGGGTGTATATGGCTACACCTTC
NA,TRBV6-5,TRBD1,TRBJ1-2,CASTGGQGRYGYTF,TGTGCCAGCACCGGAGGACAGGGGCGCTATGGCTACACCTTC
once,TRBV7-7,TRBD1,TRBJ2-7,CASSPGQGGNSEQYF,TGTGCTAGCAGCCCCGGACAGGGGGGGAATTCCGAGCAGTACTTC
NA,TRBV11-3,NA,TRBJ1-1,CASSLQVNTEAFF,TGTGCCAGCAGTCTACAGGTGAACACTGAAGCTTTCTTT
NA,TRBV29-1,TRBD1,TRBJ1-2,CSVVSDRYYGYTF,TGCAGCGTGGTATCGGACAGGTACTATGGCTACACCTTC
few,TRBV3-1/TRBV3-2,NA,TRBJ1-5,CASSTGPVGSNQPQHF,TGTGCCAGCAGCACAGGTCCCGTCGGGAGCAATCAGCCCCAGCATTTT
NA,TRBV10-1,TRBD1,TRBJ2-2,CASSDSDRGRTGELFF,TGCGCCAGCAGTGACTCGGACAGGGGACGCACCGGGGAGCTGTTTTTT
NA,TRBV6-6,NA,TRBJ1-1,CASTQGTEAFF,TGTGCCAGCACCCAGGGCACTGAAGCTTTCTTT
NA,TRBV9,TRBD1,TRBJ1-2,CASSPRPDRDHYGYTF,TGTGCCAGCAGCCCCCGACCGGACAGGGATCACTATGGCTACACCTTC
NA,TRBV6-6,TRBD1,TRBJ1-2,CASSPGDSSYYGYTF,TGTGCCAGCAGTCCAGGGGACAGTTCCTACTATGGCTACACCTTC
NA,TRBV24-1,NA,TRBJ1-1,CATMRVAGTEAFF,TGTGCCACAATGAGGGTCGCCGGAACTGAAGCTTTCTTT
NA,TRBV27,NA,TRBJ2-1,CAIREVLSGSEQFF,TGTGCCATCCGAGAAGTACTCTCGGGGAGTGAGCAGTTCTTC
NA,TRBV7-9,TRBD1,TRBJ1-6,CASRRAQDRGYSPLHF,TGTGCCAGCAGGCGCGCCCAGGACAGGGGTTATTCACCCCTCCACTTT
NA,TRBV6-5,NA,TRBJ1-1,CASISSAGHTEAFF,TGTGCCAGCATTTCCTCGGCAGGGCACACTGAAGCTTTCTTT
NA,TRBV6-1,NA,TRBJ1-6,CASSEVVSYNSPLHF,TGTGCCAGCAGTGAAGTCGTCTCCTATAATTCACCCCTCCACTTT
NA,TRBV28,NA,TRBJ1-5,CASSLAGDGQPQHF,TGTGCCAGCAGTTTGGCCGGGGATGGACAGCCCCAGCATTTT
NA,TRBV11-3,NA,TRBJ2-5,CASSPPTETQYF,TGTGCCAGCAGCCCACCTACGGAGACCCAGTACTTC
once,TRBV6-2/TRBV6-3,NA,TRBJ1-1,CASSSGWTEAFF,TGTGCCAGCAGTTCAGGGTGGACTGAAGCTTTCTTT
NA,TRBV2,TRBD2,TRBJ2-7,CASGRDSNREQYF,TGTGCCAGCGGGAGGGACTCTAATAGGGAGCAGTACTTC
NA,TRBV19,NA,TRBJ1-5,CASAATDPYSNQPQHF,TGTGCCAGTGCCGCGACAGATCCATATAGCAATCAGCCCCAGCATTTT
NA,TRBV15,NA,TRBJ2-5,CATSRGRETQYF,TGTGCCACCAGCAGAGGTCGGGAGACCCAGTACTTC
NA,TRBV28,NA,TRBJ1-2,CASSLGGNYGYTF,TGTGCCAGCAGCCTTGGAGGGAACTATGGCTACACCTTC
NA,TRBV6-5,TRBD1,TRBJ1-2,CASLRQGDGYTF,TGTGCCAGCTTAAGACAGGGCGATGGCTACACCTTC
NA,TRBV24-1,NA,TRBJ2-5,CATSDSTGAGGETQYF,TGTGCCACCAGTGATTCTACAGGGGCTGGGGGGGAGACCCAGTACTTC
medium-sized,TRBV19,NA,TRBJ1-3,CASSLQLQRSGNTIYF,TGTGCCAGTAGCTTACAGTTACAACGCTCTGGAAACACCATATATTTT
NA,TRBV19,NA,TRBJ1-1,CASSISGNTEAFF,TGTGCCAGTAGTATATCCGGGAACACTGAAGCTTTCTTT